This TCR beta chain stems from a study of shared clonotypes between healthy human individuals. Produced via immunoSEQ multiplex PCR; TCRdb's table is partial and in-frame only. The sample lists some 2,000,000 clones, 85% to 95% occurring once. This clone has just one count. Antigen unknown. This CDR3 is 17 amino acids long. Germline V gene lookup returns CDR1 SEHNR and CDR2 FQNEAQ (reference sequence). V was pared by 4 bases and J by 6 bases, with 14 bases of the junction left unmatched. Only CD45RO-negative cells positively selected for CCR7 counted as naive CD8 cells, so terminally differentiated effector memory CD45RA+ cells were excluded. Study-wide findings and caveats: Non-shared clonotypes were found to have lower generation probabilities than the clonotypes that were shared by all four of the sorted-subset donors. Clonotype sharing among the donors was expected to vary with sequencing depth. Around 5% was the fraction of naive CD4 clonotypes found shared across a few donors.

The specimen was naive CD8+ T cells sorted from blood. The TCR was taken from a man aged 18-30 years in good health. The J gene is TRBJ1-5, the V gene TRBV7-9; TRBD1 matches 8 bases. The CDR3 DNA follows: TGTGCCAGCAGCTCCGAAATCGGACAGGGAGGGATTCAGCCCCAGCATTTT. Translating it yields CASSSEIGQGGIQPQHF. The complete variable domain, with remaining parts taken from reference TRBV7-9 and TRBJ1-5, reads DTGVSQNPRHKITKRGQNVTFRCDPISEHNRLYWYRQTLGQGPEFLTYFQNEAQLEKSRLLSDRFSAERPKGSFSTLEIQRTEQGDSAMYLCASSSEIGQGGIQPQHFGDGTRLSIL.